The 11 T cell receptor beta chains presented below share a single source sample, sequenced in a study of T cell responses to AZD1222 COVID-19 vaccine. Produced via immunoSEQ multiplex PCR; TCRdb's table is partial and in-frame only. The data show approximately 110,000 clones, around 89% seen once. This specimen was peripheral blood, taken on day 0 of AZD1222 vaccination. These receptors originate from an adult in good health.

The chain has TRBV9 and TRBJ2-1, with TRBD2 matching over 12 bases. The CDR3 sequence is 15 residues long. The V gene end was trimmed by 3 bases and the J gene end by 4 bases; junction bases not matched to a gene: 2. The germline gives CDR1 SGDLS, CDR2 YYNGEE. In nucleotides, the CDR3 is TGTGCCAGCAGCGACACTAGCGGGGGGTACAATGAGCAGTTCTTC. As protein: CASSDTSGGYNEQFF.

This clone has a single count. This chain uses TRBV19 with TRBJ1-3, with D perhaps matching TRBD1 (6 bases). The CDR3 length is 15 residues. Germline V gene data show CDR1 as LNHDA and CDR2 as SQIVND (reference sequence). V lost 4 bases and J 0 bases, leaving 10 bases between the germline ends. CDR3 residues: CASSTRTASGNTIYF. In nucleotides, the CDR3 is TGTGCCAGTAGTACCCGGACAGCCTCTGGAAACACCATATATTTT.

V usage is TRBV28 and J usage is TRBJ1-4, with 9 bases that match TRBD1. Germline V gene data show CDR1 as MDHEN and CDR2 as SYDVKM. CDR3 size: 12 residues. Trimming took 11 bases from V and 5 from J; bases not matched to a gene: 3. CDR3 in DNA: TGTGCCGGGGGGACAGGGAATGAAAAACTGTTTTTT. Encoded protein: CAGGTGNEKLFF.

The gene calls are TRBV29-1 and TRBJ1-1; no definite D call. The CDR3 contains 12 residues. In germline, CDR1 is SQVTM, CDR2 ANQGSEA. The germline V and J ends were trimmed by 0 bases and 6 bases, with 8 bases remaining between them. CDR3 nucleotide sequence: TGCAGCGTTGAAGATCCCGGGGCTGAAGCTTTCTTT. Protein sequence: CSVEDPGAEAFF.

This chain joins TRBV3-1 (or the pseudogene TRBV3-2) and TRBJ2-2; 9 bases line up with TRBD1. The germline V gene has CDR1 LGHDT and CDR2 YNNKEL (reference sequence). Losses at the gene ends were 0 bases for V and 4 bases for J; bases not matched to a gene: 3. The CDR3 has 16 amino acids. CDR3 sequence (DNA): TGTGCCAGCAGCCAAGAGGGACAGGGTGTCACCGGGGAGCTGTTTTTT. Amino acids: CASSQEGQGVTGELFF.

The chain joins TRBV5-8 to TRBJ1-1, with D unresolved. Trimming shortened V by 4 bases and J by 0 bases, and 7 bases separated the two germline ends. Germline V CDR1 and CDR2: SGHTS, YDEGEE. The CDR3 spans 13 residues. CDR3 nucleotide sequence: TGTGCCAGCAGCCCGTCTTTGAACACTGAAGCTTTCTTT. Protein: CASSPSLNTEAFF. The variable domain in full, completed from reference TRBV5-8 and TRBJ1-1, reads EAGVTQSPTHLIKTRGQQATLRCSPISGHTSVYWYQQALGLGLQFLLWYDEGEERNRGNFPPRFSGRQFPNYSSELNVNALELEDSALYLCASSPSLNTEAFFGQGTRLTVV.

The CDR3 nucleotides read TGCGCCAGCAGCCCACAGGGACAGGGTCGGTCACCCCTCCACTTT. This translates into CASSPQGQGRSPLHF. The rearrangement joins TRBV4-3 to TRBJ1-6; 9 nucleotides agree with TRBD1. The CDR3 is made up of 15 amino acids. V trimming: 4 bases; J trimming: 10 bases; junction bases outside the gene matches: 8. In germline, CDR1 is LGHNA, CDR2 YSLEER.

The chain links TRBV19 to TRBJ1-5; D unclear. Germline values: CDR1 LNHDA, CDR2 SQIVND (reference sequence). V lost 6 bases, J lost 1 base, and 13 bases lay in between. The CDR3 is 15 residues long. DNA for the CDR3: TGTGCCAGTAGCCTCGCGGGTTTGAGCAATCAGCCCCAGCATTTT. Its translation is CASSLAGLSNQPQHF.

The V and J genes are TRBV11-2 and TRBJ1-1; D is undetermined. CDR1 and CDR2 from the germline V gene are SGHAT and FQNNGV. V gave up 6 bases and J gave up 0 bases, with 2 bases separating them. The CDR3 covers 11 residues. The chain's CDR3 is CASRMNTEAFF. CDR3 bases: TGTGCCAGCAGGATGAACACTGAAGCTTTCTTT.

V and J are TRBV19 and TRBJ1-5; TRBD1 matches 10 bases. The germline V gene encodes CDR1 LNHDA and CDR2 SQIVND (reference sequence). Trimming removed 9 bases from V and 0 bases from J; junction bases left unmatched: 11. CDR3 size: 17 residues. CDR3 bases: TGTGCCAGCTCCGGGACAGGGGTGTTTCGTAGCAATCAGCCCCAGCATTTT. Encoded protein: CASSGTGVFRSNQPQHF. The full variable domain, rest sourced from reference TRBV19 and TRBJ1-5, is DGGITQSPKYLFRKEGQNVTLSCEQNLNHDAMYWYRQDPGQGLRLIYYSQIVNDFQKGDIAEGYSVSREKKESFPLTVTSAQKNPTAFYLCASSGTGVFRSNQPQHFGDGTRLSIL.

The rearrangement links TRBV5-1 to TRBJ1-2, with a weak D call TRBD1 (6 bases). The CDR3 length is 14 residues. V dropped 1 base and J dropped 6 bases, with 13 bases sitting between them. Looked up from germline, CDR1 is SGHRS and CDR2 is YFSETQ. The CDR3 bases are TGCGCCAGCAGCTTGACGTCAGGGGTAAATGGCTACACCTTC. It specifies CASSLTSGVNGYTF.